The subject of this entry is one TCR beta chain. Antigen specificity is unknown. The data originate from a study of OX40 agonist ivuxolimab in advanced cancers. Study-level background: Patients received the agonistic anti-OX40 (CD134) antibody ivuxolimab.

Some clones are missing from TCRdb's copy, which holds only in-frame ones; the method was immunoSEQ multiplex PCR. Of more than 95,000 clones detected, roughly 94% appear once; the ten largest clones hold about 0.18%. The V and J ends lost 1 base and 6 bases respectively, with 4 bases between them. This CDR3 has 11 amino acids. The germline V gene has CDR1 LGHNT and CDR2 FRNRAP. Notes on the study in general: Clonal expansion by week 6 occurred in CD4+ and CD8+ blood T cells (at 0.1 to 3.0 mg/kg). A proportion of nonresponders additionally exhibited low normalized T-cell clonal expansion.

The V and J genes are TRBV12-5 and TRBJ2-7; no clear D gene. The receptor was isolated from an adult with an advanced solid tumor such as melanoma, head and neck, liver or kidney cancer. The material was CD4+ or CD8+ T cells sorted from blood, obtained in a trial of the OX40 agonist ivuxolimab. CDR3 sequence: CASGLGPEQYF. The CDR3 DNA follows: TGTGCTAGTGGTTTGGGACCCGAGCAGTACTTC.